A selection of T cell receptor beta chains follows, all from one sample in a study of T cell repertoires in cytomegalovirus infection. TCRdb redid the calling of the reads with MiXCR, one entry per CDR3 protein. The table shows 800,000 to 950,000 distinct CDR3 sequences, with about 30% occurring only once. Their recognized antigens are unknown. The source was cultured CD8+ T cells from PBMCs, collected from culture after CMV antigen stimulation. The receptors here all came from a human donor in good health (CMV status not recorded). Some clones in this sample may be carry-over from other donors' samples. Both conserved end residues are part of each CDR3. D genes are given only for firm matches. Clone size is shown for a subset of rows, as once, few, many or a class of expanded clone.

>TRBV5-4|-|TRBD2|TRBJ2-1
CASSVGAGNEQFF
TGTGCCAGCAGCGTGGGAGCGGGGAATGAGCAGTTCTTC
>TRBV27|-|TRBD2|TRBJ2-5
CASSVFPRGGGEKRQETQYF
TGTGCCAGCAGTGTATTCCCTCGGGGCGGGGGGGAGAAGAGGCAAGAGACCCAGTACTTC
>TRBV7-2|-|-|TRBJ1-5
CASSLGSRAGQPQHF
TGTGCCAGCAGCTTAGGGTCCCGGGCCGGGCAGCCCCAGCATTTT
>TRBV9|few|TRBD2|TRBJ2-1
CASSVAQAGTSFHEQFF
TGTGCCAGCAGCGTAGCACAGGCCGGGACTAGCTTCCATGAGCAGTTCTTC
>TRBV7-2|-|-|TRBJ2-4
CASSLAPGVKNIQYF
TGTGCCAGCAGTTTAGCCCCGGGGGTCAAAAACATTCAGTACTTC
>TRBV7-9|-|-|TRBJ2-5
CASSSLGQGKETQYF
TGTGCCAGCAGCTCACTGGGGCAGGGAAAAGAGACCCAGTACTTC
>TRBV28|once|-|TRBJ2-3
CASSGTRGTDTQYF
TGTGCCAGCAGTGGGACCCGGGGCACAGATACGCAGTATTTT
>TRBV4-1|-|-|TRBJ2-1
CASSSWGVYNEQFF
TGCGCCAGCAGCTCATGGGGTGTTTACAATGAGCAGTTCTTC
>TRBV27|-|-|TRBJ1-5
CASKSRGVSNNQPQHF
TGTGCCAGCAAGTCCAGAGGGGTGAGTAACAATCAGCCCCAGCATTTT
>TRBV7-2|once|-|TRBJ2-3
CASSLADRVSLDTQYF
TGTGCCAGCAGCTTAGCGGATAGGGTTTCCCTAGATACGCAGTATTTT
>TRBV6-2/TRBV6-3|few|-|TRBJ2-1
CASSYSIPVQGSLYNEQFF
TGTGCCAGCAGTTACTCGATTCCTGTGCAGGGCTCTCTCTACAATGAGCAGTTCTTC